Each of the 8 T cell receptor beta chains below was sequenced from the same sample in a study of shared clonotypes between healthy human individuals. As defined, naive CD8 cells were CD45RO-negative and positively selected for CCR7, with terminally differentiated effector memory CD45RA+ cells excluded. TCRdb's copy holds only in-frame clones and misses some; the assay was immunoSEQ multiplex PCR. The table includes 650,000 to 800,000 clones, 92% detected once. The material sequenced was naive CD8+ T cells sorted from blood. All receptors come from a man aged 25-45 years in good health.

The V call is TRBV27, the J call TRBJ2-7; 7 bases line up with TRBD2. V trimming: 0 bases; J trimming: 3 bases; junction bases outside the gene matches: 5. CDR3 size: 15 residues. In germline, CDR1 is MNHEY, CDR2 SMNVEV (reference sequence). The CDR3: CASSLSGGAGYEQYF. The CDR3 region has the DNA TGTGCCAGCAGTTTATCGGGAGGGGCCGGCTACGAGCAGTACTTC.

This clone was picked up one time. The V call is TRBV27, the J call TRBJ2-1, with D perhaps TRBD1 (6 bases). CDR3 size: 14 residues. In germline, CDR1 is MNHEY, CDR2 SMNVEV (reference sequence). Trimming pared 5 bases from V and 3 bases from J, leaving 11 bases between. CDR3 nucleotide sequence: TGTGCCAGCAGTGTCGACAGGTACTACAATGAGCAGTTCTTC. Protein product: CASSVDRYYNEQFF.

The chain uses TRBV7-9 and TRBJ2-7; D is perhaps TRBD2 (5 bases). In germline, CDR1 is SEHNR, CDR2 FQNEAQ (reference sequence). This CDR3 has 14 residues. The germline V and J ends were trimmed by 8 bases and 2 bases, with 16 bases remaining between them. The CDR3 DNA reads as TGTGCCAGCGGCACTGGAGGACGAACCTACGAGCAGTACTTC. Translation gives CASGTGGRTYEQYF.

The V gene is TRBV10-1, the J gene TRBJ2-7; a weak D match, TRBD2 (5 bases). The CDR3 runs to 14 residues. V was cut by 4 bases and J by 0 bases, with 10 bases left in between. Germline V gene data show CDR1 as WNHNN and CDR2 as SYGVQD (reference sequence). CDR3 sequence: CASSGTSNSYEQYF. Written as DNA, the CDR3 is TGCGCCAGCAGTGGGACTTCCAACTCCTACGAGCAGTACTTC.

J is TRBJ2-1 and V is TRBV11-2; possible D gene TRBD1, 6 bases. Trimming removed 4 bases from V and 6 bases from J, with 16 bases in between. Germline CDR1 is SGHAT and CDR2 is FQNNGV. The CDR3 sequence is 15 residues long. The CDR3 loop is CASSSGHGLVNEQFF. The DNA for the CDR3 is TGTGCCAGCAGCTCGGGACACGGTCTGGTCAATGAGCAGTTCTTC.

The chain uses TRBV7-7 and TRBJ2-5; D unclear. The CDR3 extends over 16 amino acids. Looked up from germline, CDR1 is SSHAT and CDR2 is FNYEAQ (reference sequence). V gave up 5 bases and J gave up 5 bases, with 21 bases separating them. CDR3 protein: CASSRVREMNGETQYF. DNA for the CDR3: TGTGCCAGCAGCCGGGTCAGAGAAATGAACGGGGAGACCCAGTACTTC.

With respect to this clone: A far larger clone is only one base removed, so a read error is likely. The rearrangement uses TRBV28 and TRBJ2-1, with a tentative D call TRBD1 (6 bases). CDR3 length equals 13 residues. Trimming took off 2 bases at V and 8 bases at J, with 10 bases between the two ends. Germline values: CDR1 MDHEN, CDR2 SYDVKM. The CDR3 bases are TGTGCCAGCAGTTTAGGACAGTCCCATGAGCAGTTCTTC. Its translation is CASSLGQSHEQFF.

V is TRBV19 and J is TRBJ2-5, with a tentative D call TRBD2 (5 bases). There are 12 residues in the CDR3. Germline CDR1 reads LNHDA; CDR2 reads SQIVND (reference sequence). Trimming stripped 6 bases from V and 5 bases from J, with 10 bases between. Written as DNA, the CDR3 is TGTGCCAGTAGAGGAGGTTTGGAGACCCAGTACTTC. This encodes CASRGGLETQYF.